The next 17 T cell receptor beta chains were all read from a single sample in a study of tumor and adjacent non-tumor tissue in lung cancer. The library came from three nested PCR rounds adapted from ARM-PCR protocols. TCRdb reanalysed the multiplex PCR reads using MiXCR and keeps one entry per CDR3 protein. The sample comprises about 93,000 distinct CDR3 sequences, about three fifths of which are singletons, and 15% rests with the top ten. No cell sorting was done before RNA was extracted from the tissue. Sequenced material: lung tumor tissue. The receptors were sampled from a man between 65 and 85 years old with non-small cell lung cancer.

V usage is TRBV6-5 and J usage is TRBJ2-2; D possibly corresponds to TRBD1 (6 bases). Per germline, CDR1 MNHEY and CDR2 SVGAGI. The CDR3 loop spans 17 amino acids. The DNA of the CDR3 is TGTGTCAACAGTCAGCCCGAAAGCAGGGGCATAGCCGGGGAGCTGTTTTTT. Protein product: CVNSQPESRGIAGELFF.

The V call is TRBV4-1, the J call TRBJ2-1, with 9 positions matching TRBD2. The CDR3 length is 11 residues. Germline V lookup: CDR1 MGHRA, CDR2 YSYEKL. This CDR3 is CVSSSGLAWFF. The DNA of the CDR3 is TGCGTCAGTAGTAGTGGACTAGCGTGGTTCTTC.

This clonotype was detected once. Since no conserved phenylalanine or tryptophan closes the CDR3, a read error is the likely cause. The CDR3 DNA reads TGTGTCAGCAGCCCACGCTTGGGAGAGACCCAGTACCTC. It yields the protein CVSSPRLGETQYL. This chain joins TRBV11-3 and TRBJ2-5; D uncertain. The length of the CDR3 is 13 residues. Germline CDR1 is SGHNT and CDR2 is YENEEA.

This clonotype was counted once. A junction boundary mismatches the germline segment, possibly from a read error. The chain links TRBV11-1 to TRBJ2-7; 7 bases agree with TRBD1. The CDR3 runs 13 residues. CDR1 and CDR2 from the germline V gene are SGHAT and FQDESV (reference sequence). The CDR3 loop reads CASSFKTGYERYF. The DNA for the CDR3 is TGTGCCAGTAGCTTCAAGACAGGGTACGAGCGGTACTTC. Full variable domain (remainder filled in from reference TRBV11-1 and TRBJ2-7): EAEVAQSPRYKITEKSQAVAFWCDPISGHATLYWYRQILGQGPELLVQFQDESVVDDSQLPKDRFSAERLKGVDSTLKIQPAELGDSAMYLCASSFKTGYERYFGPGTRLTVT.

Comments on this clonotype: A much larger clone differs from this one at a single base, so this may be a read error. The chain links TRBV10-3 to TRBJ2-1; 9 bases line up with TRBD1. CDR1 ENHRY and CDR2 SYGVKD come from the germline V gene. This CDR3 spans 15 amino acids. The CDR3 loop is CTISDRDRAFNEQFF. In DNA form, the CDR3 reads TGTACCATCAGTGACCGGGACAGGGCGTTCAATGAGCAGTTCTTC.

This clonotype was counted only a few times. The rearrangement links TRBV4-2 to TRBJ2-3; 7 nucleotides line up with TRBD1. This CDR3 has 15 residues. With V trimmed by 2 bases and J by 5 bases, 7 bases remained unmatched. Per germline, CDR1 LGHNA and CDR2 YNFKEQ. The CDR3 DNA follows: TGTGCCAGCAGCCAACGAGGGGGCGAAGGAGATACGCAGTATTTT. Translation gives CASSQRGGEGDTQYF.

This clonotype was seen many times. The CDR3 region has the DNA TGTGCCAGCAGTACGGGACACGGAACGGAGCTGTTTTTT. Translation gives CASSTGHGTELFF. This rearrangement joins TRBV28 to TRBJ2-2, with D possibly being TRBD1 (6 bases). The CDR3 has 13 amino acids. Germline V lookup: CDR1 MDHEN, CDR2 SYDVKM. V lost 5 bases to trimming and J lost 10 bases, with 14 bases between them. Variable domain in full (rest from reference TRBV28 and TRBJ2-2): DVKVTQSSRYLVKRTGEKVFLECVQDMDHENMFWYRQDPGLGLRLIYFSYDVKMKEKGDIPEGYSVSREKKERFSLILESASTNQTSMYLCASSTGHGTELFFGEGSRLTVL.

This clonotype was recorded a few times. A much larger clone is a single base away; this may be a read error. The chain joins TRBV10-2 to TRBJ1-5; 7 bases agree with TRBD1. CDR1 and CDR2 (germline): WSHSY, SAAADI. The CDR3 sequence is 14 residues long. V shed 6 bases, J shed 9 bases, and the junction held 11 bases outside the gene matches. The CDR3 DNA sequence: TGCGCCAGCAGAGATTCACAGGGGAGGATGCCCCAGCATTTT. Translation: CASRDSQGRMPQHF.

The V and J genes are TRBV11-2 and TRBJ2-1; TRBD1 or TRBD2 may be the D gene (5 bases each). V gave up 0 bases and J gave up 9 bases, with 12 bases separating them. Germline lookup yields CDR1 SGHAT and CDR2 FQNNGV. There are 14 residues in the CDR3. The CDR3 reads CASSLEETTGEQFF. The CDR3 DNA sequence: TGTGCCAGCAGCTTAGAGGAGACTACAGGTGAGCAGTTCTTC.

Concerning this clonotype: Possible read error: a much larger clone is one base away. Lacking the conserved final phenylalanine or tryptophan, this CDR3 likely reflects a read error. Because the CDR3's place on the DNA is in doubt, the DNA is left out and the CDR3 is given as listed by TCRdb. The chain's CDR3 is CASSLELGG. The J gene is TRBJ2-7, the V gene TRBV7-9; the tabulated D call, TRBD1, remains unverified against the DNA. A total of 9 residues make up the CDR3, ends included. Germline CDR1 SEHNR, CDR2 FQNEAQ (reference sequence).

As concerns this clonotype: The junction differs from germline at one of its ends, possibly a read error. The gene calls are TRBV11-3 and TRBJ1-6; D unresolved. This CDR3 spans 14 amino acids. The V gene's germline CDR1 is SGHNT and CDR2 YENEEA. The CDR3: CASSLDRNNSPLHF. The CDR3 DNA is TGTGCCAGCAGCTTAGACCGCAATAATTCACCACTCCACTTT.

V and J are TRBV6-6 and TRBJ2-1; weak D call: TRBD2 (6 bases). CDR1 is MNHNY and CDR2 is SVGAGI in the germline V gene (reference sequence). V was trimmed by 7 bases and J by 8 bases, leaving 12 bases between them. This CDR3 contains 12 residues. The CDR3 spells CASTRGVYEQFF. The CDR3 nucleotides are TGTGCCAGCACTCGCGGGGTGTATGAGCAGTTCTTC.

V usage is TRBV7-3 and J usage is TRBJ2-3; a weak D match, TRBD1 (5 bases). V was pared by 2 bases and J by 3 bases, with 9 bases between. From germline, CDR1 is SGHTA and CDR2 FQGTGA. The CDR3 is 14 amino acids. CDR3 coding DNA: TGTGCCAGCAGCTTAGGTGCAGGGACAGATACGCAGTATTTT. This translates into CASSLGAGTDTQYF. The full variable domain, with the rest looked up from reference TRBV7-3 and TRBJ2-3, is GAGVSQTPSNKVTEKGKYVELRCDPISGHTALYWYRQSLGQGPEFLIYFQGTGAADDSGLPNDRFFAVRPEGSVSTLKIQRTERGDSAVYLCASSLGAGTDTQYFGPGTRLTVL.

About this clonotype itself: A read error may explain this, as a much larger clone is one base away. The CDR3 bases are TGCGCCAGCAGCTTGGCGGGAGGGCACATCAATGAGCAGTTCTTC. Its translation: CASSLAGGHINEQFF. This chain links TRBV5-1 with TRBJ2-1, with 8 positions matching TRBD2. The CDR3 runs to 15 residues. The V gene end was trimmed by 0 bases and the J gene end by 6 bases; junction bases not matched to a gene: 5. Germline V lookup: CDR1 SGHRS, CDR2 YFSETQ.

This clonotype was seen a few times. The V and J genes are TRBV12-3 or TRBV12-4 and TRBJ2-6, with a tentative D call TRBD1 (6 bases). V lost 5 bases to trimming and J lost 1 base, with 15 bases between them. CDR3 size: 17 residues. In DNA form, the CDR3 reads TGTGCCAGCAGTCTGGCCGGGCAGGGGTCTGGGGCCAACGTCCTGACTTTC. This gives the protein CASSLAGQGSGANVLTF.

The chain links TRBV15 to TRBJ2-3, with D possibly matching TRBD2 (5 bases). This CDR3 has 15 residues. Germline V gene data show CDR1 as LNHNV and CDR2 as YYDKDF (reference sequence). V was trimmed by 1 base and J by 4 bases, leaving 12 bases between them. The CDR3 DNA reads TGTGCCACCAGCAGAGGAACGGGAAGGGCAGATACGCAGTATTTT. Amino acid sequence: CATSRGTGRADTQYF.

On this clonotype: This may be a read error, as it is one base from a much larger clone. This chain connects TRBV20-1 to TRBJ2-7; D gene uncertain. The length of the CDR3 is 12 residues. With 7 bases removed from V and 3 bases from J, the gap between germline ends came to 13 bases. Germline CDR1 reads DFQATT; CDR2 reads SNEGSKA (reference sequence). The CDR3 protein is CSVSQESYEQYF. The DNA of the CDR3 is TGCAGTGTTAGTCAGGAGAGCTACGAGCAGTACTTC.